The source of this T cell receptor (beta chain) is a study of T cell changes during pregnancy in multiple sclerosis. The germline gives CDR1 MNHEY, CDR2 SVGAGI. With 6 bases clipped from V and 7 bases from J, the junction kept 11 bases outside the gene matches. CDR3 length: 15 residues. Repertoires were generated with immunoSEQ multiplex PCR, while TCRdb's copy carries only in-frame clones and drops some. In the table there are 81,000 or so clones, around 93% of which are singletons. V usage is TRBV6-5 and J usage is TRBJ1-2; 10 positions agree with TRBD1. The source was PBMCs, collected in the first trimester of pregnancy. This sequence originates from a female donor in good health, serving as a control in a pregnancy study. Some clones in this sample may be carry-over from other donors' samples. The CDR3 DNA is TGTGCCAGCAGGGGACTGGGGACAGGGGATCGTGGCTACACCTTC. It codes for CASRGLGTGDRGYTF.